Reported below is one T cell receptor beta chain. It was cDNA, reverse transcribed from extracted RNA, that served as the sequencing template. Clones were sequenced by immunoSEQ multiplex PCR, and TCRdb holds only the in-frame ones, with some missing. The data hold 190,000 or so clones, with around 56% observed a single time. The J segment lost 1 base and the V segment lost 4 bases, leaving 7 bases of the junction unmatched. Germline V gene data show CDR1 as SQVTM and CDR2 as ANQGSEA. This CDR3 region has 17 residues. Treatment here: oral pan-JAK inhibitor, 5-10 mg twice daily. The record originates from a study of CD8+ T cells in alopecia areata. The overall study: For the treated group, dosing was oral tofacitinib at 5 to 10 mg twice daily.

The chain joins TRBV29-1 to TRBJ2-6; 10 bases align to TRBD1. This TCR was sampled from a human donor with alopecia areata. Source: CD4+ T cells sorted from blood, taken at week 4, from a patient treated with tofacitinib. The CDR3 region is CSVGGQGGGSGANVLTF. CDR3 coding DNA: TGCAGCGTTGGTGGACAGGGGGGAGGATCTGGGGCCAACGTCCTGACTTTC.